Following are 3 T cell receptor beta chains from one sample sequenced in a study of response to subunit inactivated influenza vaccine. Each CDR3 protein gets one entry after TCRdb re-called the RT-PCR reads with MiXCR. This table has about 570,000 distinct CDR3 sequences, about 11% appearing once. The sample also formed part of further work on T cells expressing NK-cell markers. Turning to that study: Researchers built TCR beta cDNA using 5'RACE template switching with UMIs.

Source: PBMCs from blood, taken on the day of vaccination. These receptors were taken from a man aged 50 to 59 who received an inactivated influenza vaccine.

This clonotype was observed a few times. The rearrangement links TRBV28 to TRBJ1-5; D is undetermined. The germline V and J ends were trimmed by 3 bases and 1 base, with 10 bases remaining between them. Germline V gene lookup returns CDR1 MDHEN and CDR2 SYDVKM. The CDR3 covers 15 residues. The CDR3 DNA is TGTGCCAGCAGTTTCCCCACGACCAGCAATCAGCCCCAGCATTTT. Protein: CASSFPTTSNQPQHF.

The gene calls are TRBV20-1 and TRBJ2-3; the D gene is possibly TRBD2 (6 bases). The V and J ends lost 0 bases and 4 bases respectively, with 11 bases between them. CDR3 size: 14 residues. Germline CDR1 DFQATT, CDR2 SNEGSKA (reference sequence). CDR3 sequence reads: CSARDGGKSDTQYF. The CDR3 DNA follows: TGCAGTGCTAGAGATGGGGGGAAGTCAGATACGCAGTATTTT.

This clonotype was found once. The J gene is TRBJ2-3, the V gene TRBV7-9; D may be TRBD2 (5 bases). V lost 5 bases, J lost 2 bases, and 14 bases lay in between. The CDR3 has 15 amino acids. Germline V gene lookup returns CDR1 SEHNR and CDR2 FQNEAQ (reference sequence). Written as DNA, the CDR3 is TGTGCCAGCAGCGCCCGGGGTGCGAACACAGATACGCAGTATTTT. This gives the protein CASSARGANTDTQYF.